These 2 T cell receptor beta chains originate from one sample sequenced in a study of T cell responses to AZD1222 COVID-19 vaccine. Using immunoSEQ multiplex PCR, the repertoire was profiled, and TCRdb retains in-frame clones only, with some absent. The data hold 95,000 to 150,000 clones, with roughly nine tenths observed a single time. This sample comprised peripheral blood, obtained on day 0 of AZD1222 vaccination. The receptors originated from an adult in good health.

The CDR3 nucleotides are TGTGCCAGCAGCCATGGGCGGGAGAAGACAAAATCCTACGAGCAGTACTTC. This sequence encodes CASSHGREKTKSYEQYF. The J gene is TRBJ2-7, the V gene TRBV3-1 (or the pseudogene TRBV3-2); TRBD2 matches 7 bases. The CDR3 contains 17 residues. The germline gives CDR1 LGHDT, CDR2 YNNKEL (reference sequence). Losses at the gene ends were 3 bases for V and 1 base for J; bases not matched to a gene: 12.

The chain recombines TRBV27 with TRBJ1-1, with 8 bases identical to TRBD1. After removal of 6 bases from V and 0 bases from J, the junction contained 12 bases not matched to a gene. Germline V gene data show CDR1 as MNHEY and CDR2 as SMNVEV (reference sequence). The CDR3 contains 17 residues. The CDR3 sequence: CASSRGGTGPLNTEAFF. The DNA for the CDR3 is TGTGCCAGCAGCCGAGGGGGGACAGGACCATTGAACACTGAAGCTTTCTTT.